This T cell receptor beta chain comes out of a study of cytomegalovirus exposure and HLA in healthy donors. In the case of this clone: Its matching antigen is unknown.

Vbeta (60) and Jbeta (13) primers were used in the PCR. The method was immunoSEQ multiplex PCR; TCRdb's version includes in-frame clones alone and lacks a portion of them. The sample includes 150,000 to 200,000 clones, 75% to 85% of them seen just once. With 7 bases removed from V and 3 bases from J, the gap between germline ends came to 19 bases. CDR3 length: 16 residues. Germline V gene sequence: CDR1 LNHDA, CDR2 SQIVND (reference sequence). Findings and caveats of the study: There were 150 or so TCR beta chains listed as cytomegalovirus-associated. In an earlier analysis, about 87% or about 30%: the productive usage of most TCR beta V segments. HLA allele associations emerged for 16,951 TCR beta sequences in a later analysis, at 0.05 false discovery rate. In a later analysis, HLA-C alleles had the fewest associated TCRs, DRB1 alleles the most.

The sequence was collected from a woman younger than 45 in good health and CMV-seropositive. This chain joins TRBV19 and TRBJ2-4; TRBD2 is a possible D gene (6 bases). Sample: PBMCs. CDR3: CASTDPGGAGKNIQYF. As DNA, the CDR3 is TGTGCCAGTACAGACCCTGGAGGGGCGGGCAAAAACATTCAGTACTTC.